These T cell receptor beta chains were read from a single sample in a study of T cells in Graves' hyperthyroidism and ophthalmopathy. One entry per CDR3 protein, called by TCRdb with MiXCR from the multiplex PCR reads. Counted here are hundreds of thousands of distinct CDR3 sequences, 13% to 15% occurring once; the ten biggest clones make up more than 11%. The sequencing sample was made of blood. Receptor source: a woman aged 40 to 50 with Graves' hyperthyroidism. Both conserved end residues are part of each CDR3. The order of the fields is J gene, clone size, V gene, D gene, CDR3 DNA, CDR3 protein. A D gene is named only where the DNA matches it firmly. Some rows mark clone size as missing; the rest say once, few, many or name a class of expanded clone.

TRBJ2-3	many	TRBV11-1	TRBD2	TGTGCCAGCAGCCTTCGACTAGCGGGACCTAGCACAGATACGCAGTATTTT	CASSLRLAGPSTDTQYF
TRBJ2-7	NA	TRBV28	TRBD1	TGTGCCAGCAGCGGCGGACAGGCGAACTCCTACGAGCAGTACTTC	CASSGGQANSYEQYF
TRBJ2-5	many	TRBV29-1	NA	TGCAGCGCGCTTACGGGCCTACAAGAGACCCAGTACTTC	CSALTGLQETQYF
TRBJ2-2	many	TRBV27	TRBD2	TGTGCCAGCAGGCTAGCGGGAATGACCGGGGAGCTGTTTTTT	CASRLAGMTGELFF
TRBJ1-5	many	TRBV2	TRBD1	TGTGCCAGCGCGGGACAGCCCAATCAGCCCCAGCATTTT	CASAGQPNQPQHF
TRBJ2-1	few	TRBV6-4	TRBD2	TGTGCCAGCAGTGACACCCCTGACCCTAGCGGGAGCTCCTACAATGAGCAGTTCTTC	CASSDTPDPSGSSYNEQFF
TRBJ2-5	few	TRBV11-2	NA	TGTGCCAGCAGCCGCCGGGTGGCTAGCCACCCTGAGACCCAGTACTTC	CASSRRVASHPETQYF
TRBJ2-7	many	TRBV28	NA	TGTGCCAGCAGTTCGGGTCAGGCCCTATCCTACGAGCAGTACTTC	CASSSGQALSYEQYF
TRBJ2-7	many	TRBV2	NA	TGTGCCAGCAGTGAGAGGGGCTCCTACGAGCAGTACTTC	CASSERGSYEQYF
TRBJ1-2	NA	TRBV20-1	TRBD1	TGCAGTGCTGCCGGACAGGGGGCGAGAGGCTACACCTTC	CSAAGQGARGYTF
TRBJ1-5	NA	TRBV10-3	NA	TGTGCCATCAGTGAGCAGGGTTTTAATCAGCCCCAGCATTTT	CAISEQGFNQPQHF
TRBJ2-2	NA	TRBV6-2/TRBV6-3	NA	TGTGCCAGCAGAAGGATGTCGGGAGTTACCGGGGAGCTGTTTTTT	CASRRMSGVTGELFF
TRBJ2-1	many	TRBV2	NA	TGTGCCAGCACGACAATCTCCTACAATGAGCAGTTCTTC	CASTTISYNEQFF
TRBJ2-2	NA	TRBV5-1	NA	TGCGCCAGCAGCTTGTTGAAAGATTCGAACACCGGGGAGCTGTTTTTT	CASSLLKDSNTGELFF
TRBJ2-5	few	TRBV20-1	NA	TGCAGTGCTAGAGATTGGTTGCGGGAAGGGGAGACCCAGTACTTC	CSARDWLREGETQYF
TRBJ2-3	many	TRBV6-1	TRBD1	TGTGCCAGCAGTGATAGGACAGGGGTTACAGATACGCAGTATTTT	CASSDRTGVTDTQYF
TRBJ2-4	few	TRBV30	NA	TGTGCCTGGAGTGCGCCCATAGCCAAAAACATTCAGTACTTC	CAWSAPIAKNIQYF
TRBJ2-5	many	TRBV11-2	NA	TGTGCCAGCAGCTTAGTTGTGGAGACCCAGTACTTC	CASSLVVETQYF
TRBJ1-2	many	TRBV29-1	TRBD1	TGCAGCTTCGGACAGGGAGATGGCTACACCTTC	CSFGQGDGYTF
TRBJ1-1	many	TRBV5-1	TRBD1	TGCGCCAGCAGCTTCCGGGACAGGGCCCTCATGAACACTGAAGCTTTCTTT	CASSFRDRALMNTEAFF
TRBJ2-2	few	TRBV27	TRBD2	TGTGCCAGCAGTTTAAGGGCTAGCGGGAGGGCCCAGAACACCGGGGAGCTGTTTTTT	CASSLRASGRAQNTGELFF
TRBJ2-5	many	TRBV27	NA	TGTGCCAGCAGTTTATTGGGGATCCAAGAGACCCAGTACTTC	CASSLLGIQETQYF
TRBJ1-3	many	TRBV3-1	NA	TGTGCCAGCAGCCAAGAGGGCTCACCTGGAAACACCATATATTTT	CASSQEGSPGNTIYF
TRBJ1-2	many	TRBV7-2	NA	TGTGCCAGCAGCTTAGCAGGGGAAGCTGGCTACACCTTC	CASSLAGEAGYTF
TRBJ2-4	many	TRBV2	NA	TGTGCCAGCACCCTTAGGGTATCGGCCAAAAACATTCAGTACTTC	CASTLRVSAKNIQYF
TRBJ2-1	many	TRBV2	TRBD2	TGTGCCAGCTTCGGAGCGGGGACCTACAATGAGCAGTTCTTC	CASFGAGTYNEQFF
TRBJ2-7	many	TRBV20-1	TRBD2	TGCAGTGCTAGGGGTCCTGGGGAGGGAGGGTCTCACGAGCAGTACTTC	CSARGPGEGGSHEQYF
TRBJ1-2	many	TRBV12-5	TRBD1	TGTGCTAGTGGTTTCTCGGACAGGGGGGGCAACTATGGCTACACCTTC	CASGFSDRGGNYGYTF
TRBJ2-1	many	TRBV6-1	NA	TGTGCCAGCAGTGAATTGGCGGGAAATTACAATGAGCAGTTCTTC	CASSELAGNYNEQFF
TRBJ2-7	many	TRBV12-3/TRBV12-4	NA	TGTGCCAGCAGTGAAAGGACTGGGGAATACGAGCAGTACTTC	CASSERTGEYEQYF
TRBJ1-2	many	TRBV28	NA	TGTGCCAGCAGTTTCCCAGGAGGGGGTCACTATGGCTACACCTTC	CASSFPGGGHYGYTF
TRBJ1-1	NA	TRBV6-1	NA	TGTGCCAGCAGTGAAACTGGAGAAGCTTTCTTT	CASSETGEAFF
TRBJ2-2	few	TRBV2	NA	TGTGCCAGTGACGGCGGGACGAACACCGGGGAGCTGTTTTTT	CASDGGTNTGELFF
TRBJ2-1	NA	TRBV9	NA	TGTGCCAGCAGCGTAGGTGGGGACACCAATGAGCAGTTCTTC	CASSVGGDTNEQFF
TRBJ2-3	NA	TRBV4-3	TRBD2	TGCGCCAGCAGCCAAGCAGCGACTAGCGGGAGTCCAGATACGCAGTATTTT	CASSQAATSGSPDTQYF